Reported below is one TCR beta chain. Its antigen is currently unknown. The data were produced by immunoSEQ multiplex PCR, yet TCRdb's version contains in-frame clones alone and is incomplete. The data contain roughly 97,000 clones, 88% of them singletons. The sample belongs to a study of T cell responses to AZD1222 COVID-19 vaccine. Broader study findings: The study identified only five to seven AZD1222 recipients as seropositive at baseline.

The ends lost 8 bases at V and 7 bases at J; junction bases unmatched: 16. Germline V gene sequence: CDR1 SGHVS, CDR2 FNYEAQ. CDR3 length: 15 amino acids. Sequenced here: peripheral blood, sampled on day 0 of AZD1222 vaccination. The origin of this receptor is an adult in good health. J is TRBJ1-1 and V is TRBV7-6; 7 bases map to TRBD1. CDR3 in amino acids: CASGSPGGDFGEAFF. The CDR3 DNA is TGTGCCAGCGGATCCCCAGGGGGGGATTTCGGTGAAGCTTTCTTT.